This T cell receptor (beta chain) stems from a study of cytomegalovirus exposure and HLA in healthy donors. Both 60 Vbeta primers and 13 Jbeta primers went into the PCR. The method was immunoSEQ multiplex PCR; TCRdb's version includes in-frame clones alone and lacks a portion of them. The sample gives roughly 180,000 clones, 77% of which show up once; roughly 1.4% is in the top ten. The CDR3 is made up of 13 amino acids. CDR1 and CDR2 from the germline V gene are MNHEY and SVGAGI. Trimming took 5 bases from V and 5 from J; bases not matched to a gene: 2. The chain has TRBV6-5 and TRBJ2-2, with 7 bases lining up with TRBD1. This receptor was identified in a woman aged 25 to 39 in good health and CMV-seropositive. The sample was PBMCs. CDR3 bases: TGTGCCAGCAGTCGACAGGGTACCGGGGAGCTGTTTTTT. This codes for CASSRQGTGELFF.